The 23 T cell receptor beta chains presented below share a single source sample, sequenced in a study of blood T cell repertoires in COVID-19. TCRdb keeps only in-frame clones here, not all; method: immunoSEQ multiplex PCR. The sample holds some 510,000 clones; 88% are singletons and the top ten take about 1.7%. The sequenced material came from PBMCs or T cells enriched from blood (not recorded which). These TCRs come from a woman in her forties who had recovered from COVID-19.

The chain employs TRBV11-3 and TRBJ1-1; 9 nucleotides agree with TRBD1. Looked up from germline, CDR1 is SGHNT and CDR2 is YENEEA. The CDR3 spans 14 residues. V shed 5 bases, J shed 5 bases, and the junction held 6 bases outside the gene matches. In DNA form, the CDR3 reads TGTGCCAGCAGCGTACAGGGGGCGCGGACTGAAGCTTTCTTT. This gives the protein CASSVQGARTEAFF.

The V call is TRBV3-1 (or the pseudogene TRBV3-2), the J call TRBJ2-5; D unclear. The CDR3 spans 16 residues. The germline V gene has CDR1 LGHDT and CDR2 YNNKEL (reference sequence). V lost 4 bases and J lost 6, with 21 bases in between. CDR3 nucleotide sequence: TGTGCCAGCAGCCCACCTTCTAGAGACCGCCGGCAGACCCAGTACTTC. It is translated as CASSPPSRDRRQTQYF.

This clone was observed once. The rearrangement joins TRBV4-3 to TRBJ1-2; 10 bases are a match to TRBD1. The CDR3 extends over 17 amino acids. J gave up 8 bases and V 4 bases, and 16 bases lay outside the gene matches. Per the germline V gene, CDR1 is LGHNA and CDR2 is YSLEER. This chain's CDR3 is CASSRDRGDRGGGGYTF. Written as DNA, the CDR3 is TGCGCCAGCAGCCGGGACCGGGGGGACAGGGGAGGAGGAGGCTACACCTTC.

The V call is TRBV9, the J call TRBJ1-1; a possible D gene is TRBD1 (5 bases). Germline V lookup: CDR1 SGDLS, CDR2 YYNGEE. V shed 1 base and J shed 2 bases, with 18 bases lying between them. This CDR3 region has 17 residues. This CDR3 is CASSVFAGYLPNTEAFF. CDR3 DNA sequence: TGTGCCAGCAGCGTATTCGCAGGGTACCTCCCAAACACTGAAGCTTTCTTT.

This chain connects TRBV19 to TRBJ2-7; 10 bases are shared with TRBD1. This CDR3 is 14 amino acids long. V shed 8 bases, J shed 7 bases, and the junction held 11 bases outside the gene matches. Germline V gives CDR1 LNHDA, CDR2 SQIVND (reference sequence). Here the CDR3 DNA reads TGTGCCAGTGCCTCGGGACAGGGGCTCCGGGAGCAGTACTTC. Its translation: CASASGQGLREQYF.

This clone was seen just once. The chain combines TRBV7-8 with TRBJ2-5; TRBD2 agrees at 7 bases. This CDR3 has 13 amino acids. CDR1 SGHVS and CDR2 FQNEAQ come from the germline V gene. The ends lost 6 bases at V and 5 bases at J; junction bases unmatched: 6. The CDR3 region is CASSYSGWETQYF. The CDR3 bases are TGTGCCAGCAGTTATAGCGGGTGGGAGACCCAGTACTTC. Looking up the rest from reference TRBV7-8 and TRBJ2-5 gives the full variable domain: GAGVSQSPRYKVAKRGQDVALRCDPISGHVSLFWYQQALGQGPEFLTYFQNEAQLDKSGLPSDRFFAERPEGSVSTLKIQRTQQEDSAVYLCASSYSGWETQYFGPGTRLLVL.

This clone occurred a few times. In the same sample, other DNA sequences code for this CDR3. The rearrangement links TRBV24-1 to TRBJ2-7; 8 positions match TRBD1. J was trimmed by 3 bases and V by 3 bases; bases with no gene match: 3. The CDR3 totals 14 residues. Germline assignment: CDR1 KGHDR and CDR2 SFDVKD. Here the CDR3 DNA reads TGTGCCACCAGTGATCCTACAGGGGGCTACGAGCAGTACTTC. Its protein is CATSDPTGGYEQYF.

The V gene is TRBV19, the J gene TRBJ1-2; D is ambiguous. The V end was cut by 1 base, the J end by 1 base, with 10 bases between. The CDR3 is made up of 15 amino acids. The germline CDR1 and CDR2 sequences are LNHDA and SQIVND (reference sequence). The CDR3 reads CASSIGQRDNYGYTF. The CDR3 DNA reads TGTGCCAGTAGTATAGGCCAACGGGATAACTATGGCTACACCTTC.

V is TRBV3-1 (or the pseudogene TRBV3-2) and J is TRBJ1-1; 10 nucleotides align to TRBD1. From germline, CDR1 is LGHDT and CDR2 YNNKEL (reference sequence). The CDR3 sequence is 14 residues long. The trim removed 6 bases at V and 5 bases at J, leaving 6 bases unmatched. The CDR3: CASRLRTGGTEAFF. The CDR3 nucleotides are TGTGCCAGCAGGCTCCGGACAGGGGGTACTGAAGCTTTCTTT.

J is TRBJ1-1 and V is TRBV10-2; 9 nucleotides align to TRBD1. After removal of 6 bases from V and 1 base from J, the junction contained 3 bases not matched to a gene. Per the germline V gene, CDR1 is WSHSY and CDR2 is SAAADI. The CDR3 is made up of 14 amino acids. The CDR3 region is CASSLQGANTEAFF. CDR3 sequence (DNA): TGCGCCAGCAGCCTACAGGGGGCGAACACTGAAGCTTTCTTT.

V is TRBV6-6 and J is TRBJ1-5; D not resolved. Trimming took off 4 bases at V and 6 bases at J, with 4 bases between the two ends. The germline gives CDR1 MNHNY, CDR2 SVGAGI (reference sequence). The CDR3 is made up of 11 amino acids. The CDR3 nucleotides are TGTGCCAGCAGTTCTAGTCAGCCCCAGCATTTT. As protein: CASSSSQPQHF.

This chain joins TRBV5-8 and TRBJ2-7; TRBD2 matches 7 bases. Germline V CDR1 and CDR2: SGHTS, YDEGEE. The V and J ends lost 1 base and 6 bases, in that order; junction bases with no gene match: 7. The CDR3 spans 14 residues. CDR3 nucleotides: TGTGCCAGCAGCTTGCGTGGGGGGGGAGGCGAGCAGTACTTC. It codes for CASSLRGGGGEQYF.

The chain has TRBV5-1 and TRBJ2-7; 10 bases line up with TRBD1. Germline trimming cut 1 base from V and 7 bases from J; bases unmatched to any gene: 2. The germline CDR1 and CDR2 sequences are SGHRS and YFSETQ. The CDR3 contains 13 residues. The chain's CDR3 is CASSLRTGGEQYF. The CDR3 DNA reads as TGCGCCAGCAGCTTGCGGACAGGGGGTGAGCAGTACTTC.

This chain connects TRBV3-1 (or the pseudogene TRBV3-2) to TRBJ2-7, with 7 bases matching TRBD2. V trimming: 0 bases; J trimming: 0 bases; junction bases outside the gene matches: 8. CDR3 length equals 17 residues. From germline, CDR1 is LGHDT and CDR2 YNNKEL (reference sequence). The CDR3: CASSQDWRWEGSYEQYF. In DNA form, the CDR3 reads TGTGCCAGCAGCCAAGATTGGCGGTGGGAGGGCTCCTACGAGCAGTACTTC.

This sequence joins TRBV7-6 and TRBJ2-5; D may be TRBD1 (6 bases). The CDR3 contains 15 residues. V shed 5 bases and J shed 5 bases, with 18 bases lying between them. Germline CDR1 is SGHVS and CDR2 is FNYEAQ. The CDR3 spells CASSHRDNWGETQYF. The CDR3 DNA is TGTGCCAGCAGCCACCGGGACAACTGGGGGGAGACCCAGTACTTC.

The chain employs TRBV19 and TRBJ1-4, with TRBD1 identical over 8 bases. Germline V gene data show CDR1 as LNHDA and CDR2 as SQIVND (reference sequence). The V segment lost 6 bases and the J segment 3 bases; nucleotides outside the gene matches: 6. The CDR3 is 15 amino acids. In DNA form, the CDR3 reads TGTGCCAGTAGAAACCAGGGGGCTCCTAATGAAAAACTGTTTTTT. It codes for CASRNQGAPNEKLFF. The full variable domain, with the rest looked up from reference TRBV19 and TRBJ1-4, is DGGITQSPKYLFRKEGQNVTLSCEQNLNHDAMYWYRQDPGQGLRLIYYSQIVNDFQKGDIAEGYSVSREKKESFPLTVTSAQKNPTAFYLCASRNQGAPNEKLFFGSGTQLSVL.

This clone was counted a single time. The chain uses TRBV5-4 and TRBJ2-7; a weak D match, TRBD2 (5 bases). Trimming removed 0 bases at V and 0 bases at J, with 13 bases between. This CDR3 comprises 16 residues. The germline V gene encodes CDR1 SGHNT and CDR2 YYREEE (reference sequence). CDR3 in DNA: TGTGCCAGCAGCTTGGAGGTTTTTACTAGCTCCTACGAGCAGTACTTC. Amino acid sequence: CASSLEVFTSSYEQYF.

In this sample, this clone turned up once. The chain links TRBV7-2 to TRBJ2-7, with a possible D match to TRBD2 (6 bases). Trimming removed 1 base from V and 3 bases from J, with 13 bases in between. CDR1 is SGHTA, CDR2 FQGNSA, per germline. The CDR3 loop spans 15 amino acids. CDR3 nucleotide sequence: TGTGCCAGCAGCTTAGGATCGGCGGGGATCTACGAGCAGTACTTC. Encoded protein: CASSLGSAGIYEQYF. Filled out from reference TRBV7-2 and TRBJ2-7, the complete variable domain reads GAGVSQSPSNKVTEKGKDVELRCDPISGHTALYWYRQSLGQGLEFLIYFQGNSAPDKSGLPSDRFSAERTGGSVSTLTIQRTQQEDSAVYLCASSLGSAGIYEQYFGPGTRLTVT.

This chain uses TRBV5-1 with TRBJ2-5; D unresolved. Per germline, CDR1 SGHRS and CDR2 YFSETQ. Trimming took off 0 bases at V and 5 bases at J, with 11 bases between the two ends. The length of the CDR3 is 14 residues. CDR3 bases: TGCGCCAGCAGCTTGGAAGTGAGCACGGAGACCCAGTACTTC. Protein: CASSLEVSTETQYF.

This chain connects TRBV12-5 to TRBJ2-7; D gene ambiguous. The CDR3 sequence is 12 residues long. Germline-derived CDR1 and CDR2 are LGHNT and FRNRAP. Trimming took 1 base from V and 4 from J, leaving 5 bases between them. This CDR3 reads CASGLGLYEQYF. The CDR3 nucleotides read TGTGCTAGTGGTTTGGGGCTTTACGAGCAGTACTTC.

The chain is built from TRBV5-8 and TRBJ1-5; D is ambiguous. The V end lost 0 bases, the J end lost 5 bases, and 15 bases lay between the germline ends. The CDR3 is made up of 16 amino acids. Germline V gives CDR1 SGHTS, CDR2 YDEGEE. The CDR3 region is CASSLGPHRGDQPQHF. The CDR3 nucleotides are TGTGCCAGCAGCTTGGGACCACACCGGGGTGATCAGCCCCAGCATTTT. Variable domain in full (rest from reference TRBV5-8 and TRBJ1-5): EAGVTQSPTHLIKTRGQQATLRCSPISGHTSVYWYQQALGLGLQFLLWYDEGEERNRGNFPPRFSGRQFPNYSSELNVNALELEDSALYLCASSLGPHRGDQPQHFGDGTRLSIL.

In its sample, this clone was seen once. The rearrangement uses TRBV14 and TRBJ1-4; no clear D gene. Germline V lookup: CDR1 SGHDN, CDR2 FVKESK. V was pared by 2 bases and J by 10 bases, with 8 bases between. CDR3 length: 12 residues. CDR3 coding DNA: TGTGCCAGCAGCCAATCAGGCAGAAAACTGTTTTTT. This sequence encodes CASSQSGRKLFF.

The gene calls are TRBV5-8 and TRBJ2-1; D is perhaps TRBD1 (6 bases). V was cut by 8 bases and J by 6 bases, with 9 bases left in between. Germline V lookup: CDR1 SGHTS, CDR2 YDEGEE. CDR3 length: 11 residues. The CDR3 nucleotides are TGTGCCAGTTTACAGGGCAATGAGCAGTTCTTC. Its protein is CASLQGNEQFF.